Listed below are T cell receptor beta chains from one sample, sequenced in a study of blood T cells in healthy people across ages. TCRdb reanalysed the 5' RACE reads using MiXCR and keeps one entry per CDR3 protein. There are approximately 670,000 distinct CDR3 sequences in the sample; 40% to 45% occur only once, and approximately 31% lies in the top ten. The sequenced material came from blood. The receptor source for this set is a man at least 80 years old in good health. CDR3s include the opening cysteine and the closing phenylalanine or tryptophan.

v_call,cdr3_aa
TRBV6-1,CASTRTGGLLSNQPQHF
TRBV3-1,CASSQVLLGGEQFF
TRBV29-1,CSIVWSYEQYF
TRBV30,CAWITAGGYSPLHF
TRBV7-3,CASSPGQTMASYNEQFF
TRBV4-2,CASSQGGGVGETQYF
TRBV10-3,CAIRGTGDGYTF
TRBV6-5,CASSYRGGLAPIGANVLTF
TRBV7-6,CASSLVLSPDTQYF
TRBV20-1,CSPMPRVAFVADTQYF
TRBV6-5,CASSQGAGRTEAFF
TRBV3-1,CASSQDARPYNEQYF
TRBV2,CASTMTDLSNQPQHF
TRBV7-9,CASSLGGTGNHEQYF
TRBV4-1,CASSQGGQGAKETQYF
TRBV25-1,CASRPPGRPAKGGYTF
TRBV6-1,CASSVAVATNEKLFF
TRBV29-1,CSARDGNYGYTF
TRBV28,CASSTRRTSGWTYEQYF
TRBV20-1,CSVSGALSTDTQYF
TRBV7-8,CASSLAGSASSLNEQYF
TRBV7-7,CASSVGLNLNEQFF
TRBV14,CASSPDRGPHNEQYF
TRBV20-1,CSALRQRRARGYTF
TRBV7-2,CASSLGSGGKDTQYF
TRBV14,CASSPEPQWTSPSYEQYF
TRBV28,CASREDTYEQYF
TRBV6-5,CASSYISGASEQYF
TRBV7-2,CASSLGIKNRVSYEQYF
TRBV25-1,CASTGTGREQFF
TRBV4-3,CASSQDLPTGGSYNSPLHF
TRBV6-2/TRBV6-3,CASSVHGSYEQYF
TRBV5-5,CASSLSPSGNFNEQFF
TRBV6-5,CASSYGDRDVGYTF
TRBV4-1,CASSPATSGKNTGELFF
TRBV7-2,CASSLRGKNNSPLHF
TRBV4-3,CASSQDRTPTWANVLTF
TRBV10-1,CASSQTSGLRKETQYF
TRBV20-1,CSAQNNLAGAPDTQYF
TRBV6-2/TRBV6-3,CASSYSNIGPGGSSYEQYF
TRBV10-3,CAISDRNTEAFF
TRBV6-5,CASSYSGLAGGGTGELFF
TRBV9,CASSVVSGGGNTEAFF
TRBV27,CASSLWGSYEQYF
TRBV6-6,CASSYSGGESYEQYF
TRBV20-1,CSARDPRTTSYEQYF
TRBV20-1,CSASATGYRETQYF
TRBV5-1,CASRDYNTRFSYEQYF
TRBV6-5,CASSASAQETQYF
TRBV27,CASTRIGDTASSSYNEQFF
TRBV4-3,CASSLEIGQGRPTGPQHF
TRBV7-2,CASSPRAGAYEQYF
TRBV20-1,CSARDPKNGYTF
TRBV19,CASSIWVWSGSYNEQFF
TRBV10-2,CASGQPDRANYGYTF
TRBV2,CASRPGLAEQETQYF
TRBV2,CAGGQNSYEQYF
TRBV20-1,CSANLNEQYF